The source of this T cell receptor (beta chain) is a study of T cells after yellow fever vaccination. Study as a whole: The authors prepared low-cell-number fractions using SMART-Seq v4 Ultra Low Input.

The V gene's germline CDR1 is SGHRS and CDR2 YFSETQ. V dropped 4 bases and J dropped 4 bases, with 11 bases sitting between them. The CDR3 loop spans 14 amino acids. Production of TCR cDNA was by 5'RACE template switching, which also added a universal primer site and UMIs. TCRdb re-called the 5' RACE reads with MiXCR, one entry per CDR3 protein. The sample includes about 510,000 distinct CDR3 sequences, 20% to 25% of them seen just once. The V call is TRBV5-1, the J call TRBJ1-4; D may be TRBD1 (6 bases). The starting material was PBMCs, obtained more than 20 days after the first yellow fever vaccination. The clonotype was recovered from a man younger than 30 who received the YFV17D yellow fever vaccine. The CDR3 protein is CASSPGAVNEKLFF. CDR3 nucleotides: TGCGCCAGCAGCCCGGGGGCAGTTAATGAAAAACTGTTTTTT.